The clone carrying this T cell receptor (beta chain) was counted a few times. Sorting that relied on CD45RO/CCR7/CD25/CD127/CD95/CD27 yielded CD4+ naive, central memory, regulatory and stem cell-like memory cells. These data belong to a study of beta chain features in type 1 diabetes. This CDR3 comprises 12 residues. The ends lost 4 bases at V and 5 bases at J; junction bases unmatched: 4. Germline CDR1 reads SQVTM; CDR2 reads ANQGSEA. As every portion of the isolated RNA was reverse transcribed, the sequencing read expressed TCRB transcripts. Repertoires were generated with immunoSEQ multiplex PCR, while TCRdb's copy carries only in-frame clones and drops some. The repertoire holds almost 350,000 clones, with 6.5% to 10% as singletons.

This chain uses TRBV29-1 with TRBJ2-7; 8 bases are shared with TRBD1. Sequencing was carried out using central memory CD4+ T cells from blood. The receptor's source is a woman under 30 in good health. Written as DNA, the CDR3 is TGCAGCGTTGTTGGACAGGGTCACGAGCAGTACTTC. Its protein product is CSVVGQGHEQYF.